This T cell receptor beta chain was captured by sequencing in a study of T-cell reconstitution after alpha-beta-depleted transplantation in children. Unique molecular identifiers were built into the TCRbeta library. TCRdb re-called the PCR reads with MiXCR, one entry per CDR3 protein. The table records almost 500,000 distinct CDR3 sequences, around 13% of them present only once. Looked up from germline, CDR1 is LNHNV and CDR2 is YYDKDF (reference sequence). With 3 bases removed from V and 4 bases from J, the gap between germline ends came to 8 bases. CDR3 size: 13 residues. The V call is TRBV15, the J call TRBJ2-3; no clear D gene. This TCR derives from a human donor who donated a stem cell graft to a child with combined immunodeficiency. Sequencing used PBMCs from the stem cell graft donor, obtained from the stem cell graft. The CDR3 sequence: CATSRVPPDTQYF. CDR3 sequence (DNA): TGTGCCACCAGCAGGGTACCCCCAGATACGCAGTATTTT.